This T cell receptor beta chain was recorded in a study of blood T cell repertoires in COVID-19. Study at large: The samples span acute and convalescent COVID-19 from the United States, Italy and Spain.

This CDR3 is built from 12 residues. Trimming removed 0 bases at V and 7 bases at J, with 6 bases between. The V gene's germline CDR1 is LGHNA and CDR2 YNFKEQ. Under the authors' procedure: Amplification from reference gene primers served as the basis for estimated nucleated cell counts. Some clones are missing from TCRdb's copy, which holds only in-frame ones; the method was immunoSEQ multiplex PCR. The V and J calls and the clone size are those of that table, but D and trimming were determined from the DNA. The sample includes about 310,000 clones, around 87% of them seen just once. The chain employs TRBV4-2 and TRBJ1-2; tentative D call: TRBD1 (5 bases). This clonotype was obtained from a woman aged 45-65 years who had recovered from COVID-19. Sequenced sample: peripheral blood. This chain's CDR3 is CASSQDRVGYTF. The CDR3 DNA is TGTGCCAGCAGCCAAGACAGGGTTGGCTACACCTTC.